Listed below are T cell receptor beta chains from one sample, sequenced in a study of tissue T cells after allogeneic stem cell transplantation. Sequencing was performed with immunoSEQ multiplex PCR; in TCRdb, only in-frame clones are kept and a portion is missing. Among about 43,000 clones listed, approximately 92% were seen once. This sample comprised blood, obtained before transplantation. These receptors were collected from a woman between 40 and 69 years old who later had graft-versus-host disease after an allogeneic stem cell transplant. The CDR3 runs from the conserved cysteine through the conserved F or W. A D gene is named only where the DNA matches it firmly. Not all rows give a size; the values are once, few, many and, for expanded clones, a class.

D gene: .
V gene: TRBV3-1/TRBV3-2
clone size: few
J gene: TRBJ2-7
CDR3 protein: CASSPWGNGSKEQYF
CDR3 DNA: TGTGCCAGCAGCCCTTGGGGAAACGGGAGTAAAGAGCAGTACTTC

D gene: .
V gene: TRBV28
clone size: .
J gene: TRBJ1-5
CDR3 protein: CASSLVQGNQPQHF
CDR3 DNA: TGTGCCAGCAGTTTAGTACAGGGCAATCAGCCCCAGCATTTT

D gene: .
V gene: TRBV4-3
clone size: .
J gene: TRBJ2-4
CDR3 protein: CASSQNGPGDIQYF
CDR3 DNA: TGCGCCAGCAGCCAAAACGGACCGGGAGACATTCAGTACTTC

D gene: TRBD1
V gene: TRBV6-5
clone size: once
J gene: TRBJ1-2
CDR3 protein: CASSRDRGYYGYTF
CDR3 DNA: TGTGCCAGCAGCCGGGACAGGGGGTACTATGGCTACACCTTC

D gene: TRBD2
V gene: TRBV7-2
clone size: .
J gene: TRBJ2-5
CDR3 protein: CASSPGTSGRYQETQYF
CDR3 DNA: TGTGCCAGCAGCCCGGGGACTAGCGGGAGGTACCAAGAGACCCAGTACTTC

D gene: .
V gene: TRBV7-2
clone size: .
J gene: TRBJ2-1
CDR3 protein: CASSLVTGNNEQFF
CDR3 DNA: TGTGCCAGCAGCTTAGTAACAGGCAACAATGAGCAGTTCTTC

D gene: .
V gene: TRBV7-2
clone size: .
J gene: TRBJ2-5
CDR3 protein: CASSLDRTTGALNF
CDR3 DNA: TGTGCCAGCAGCTTAGACCGGACTACGGGGGCCCTCAACTTC

D gene: .
V gene: TRBV4-3
clone size: .
J gene: TRBJ1-2
CDR3 protein: CASSQDYGNYGYTF
CDR3 DNA: TGCGCCAGCAGCCAAGATTATGGGAACTATGGCTACACCTTC

D gene: TRBD1
V gene: TRBV6-1
clone size: .
J gene: TRBJ1-5
CDR3 protein: CASSGDRGTYRNQPQHF
CDR3 DNA: TGTGCCAGCAGTGGCGACAGGGGGACCTATCGCAATCAGCCCCAGCATTTT

D gene: TRBD2
V gene: TRBV4-2
clone size: .
J gene: TRBJ2-7
CDR3 protein: CASSQGPHTSGISYEQYF
CDR3 DNA: TGTGCCAGCAGCCAAGGGCCCCACACTAGCGGGATCTCCTACGAGCAGTACTTC

D gene: .
V gene: TRBV9
clone size: .
J gene: TRBJ2-7
CDR3 protein: CASSVLGSSYEQYF
CDR3 DNA: TGTGCCAGCAGCGTACTTGGCAGCTCCTACGAGCAGTACTTC

D gene: TRBD1
V gene: TRBV5-5
clone size: .
J gene: TRBJ1-6
CDR3 protein: CASSLTRGNSPLHF
CDR3 DNA: TGTGCCAGCAGCTTGACCAGGGGGAATTCACCCCTCCACTTT

D gene: .
V gene: TRBV5-8
clone size: .
J gene: TRBJ1-3
CDR3 protein: CASENGSSGNTIYF
CDR3 DNA: TGTGCCAGCGAAAATGGGAGCTCTGGAAACACCATATATTTT

D gene: TRBD1
V gene: TRBV12-3/TRBV12-4
clone size: .
J gene: TRBJ1-1
CDR3 protein: CASAYRGHTEAFF
CDR3 DNA: TGTGCCAGCGCCTACAGGGGGCACACTGAAGCTTTCTTT

D gene: TRBD2
V gene: TRBV7-2
clone size: .
J gene: TRBJ2-7
CDR3 protein: CASSTTSGRGWQYF
CDR3 DNA: TGTGCCAGCAGCACTACTAGCGGGAGAGGGTGGCAGTACTTC

D gene: TRBD2
V gene: TRBV19
clone size: .
J gene: TRBJ2-1
CDR3 protein: CASSIGTSGPYNEQFF
CDR3 DNA: TGTGCCAGTAGTATCGGGACTAGCGGGCCCTACAATGAGCAGTTCTTC

D gene: TRBD1
V gene: TRBV28
clone size: .
J gene: TRBJ2-5
CDR3 protein: CASSVTGGGETQYF
CDR3 DNA: TGTGCCAGCAGTGTAACAGGGGGCGGAGAGACCCAGTACTTC

D gene: .
V gene: TRBV30
clone size: once
J gene: TRBJ1-5
CDR3 protein: CAWSQGTSNQPQHF
CDR3 DNA: TGTGCCTGGAGTCAGGGTACTAGCAATCAGCCCCAGCATTTT

D gene: .
V gene: TRBV9
clone size: once
J gene: TRBJ2-1
CDR3 protein: CASSLEASSSYNEQFF
CDR3 DNA: TGTGCCAGCTCCTTAGAGGCTTCCAGCTCCTACAATGAGCAGTTCTTC

D gene: .
V gene: TRBV21-1
clone size: .
J gene: TRBJ2-7
CDR3 protein: CASSRGYSYEQYF
CDR3 DNA: TGTGCCAGCAGCAGGGGGTACTCCTACGAGCAGTACTTC

D gene: .
V gene: TRBV2
clone size: .
J gene: TRBJ1-1
CDR3 protein: CASTLSGGNTEAFF
CDR3 DNA: TGTGCCAGCACCCTATCGGGGGGGAACACTGAAGCTTTCTTT

D gene: .
V gene: TRBV14
clone size: once
J gene: TRBJ2-5
CDR3 protein: CASSQDKGGTQYF
CDR3 DNA: TGTGCCAGCAGCCAAGATAAGGGAGGGACCCAGTACTTC

D gene: TRBD1
V gene: TRBV6-5
clone size: .
J gene: TRBJ1-1
CDR3 protein: CASTLTGGRDTEAFF
CDR3 DNA: TGTGCCAGCACATTGACAGGGGGTAGGGACACTGAAGCTTTCTTT

D gene: .
V gene: TRBV24-1
clone size: .
J gene: TRBJ2-7
CDR3 protein: CATSEGQGVSYEQYF
CDR3 DNA: TGTGCCACCAGTGAAGGGCAGGGAGTATCCTACGAGCAGTACTTC

D gene: TRBD1
V gene: TRBV18
clone size: .
J gene: TRBJ1-1
CDR3 protein: CASSPPMDRRNTEAFF
CDR3 DNA: TGTGCCAGCTCACCACCCATGGACAGGAGGAACACTGAAGCTTTCTTT

D gene: .
V gene: TRBV7-2
clone size: .
J gene: TRBJ2-7
CDR3 protein: CASSLPPAYEQYF
CDR3 DNA: TGTGCCAGCAGCTTGCCACCAGCCTACGAGCAGTACTTC

D gene: .
V gene: TRBV12-3/TRBV12-4
clone size: .
J gene: TRBJ2-1
CDR3 protein: CASNRAANNEQFF
CDR3 DNA: TGTGCCAGCAATCGGGCGGCGAACAATGAGCAGTTCTTC

D gene: TRBD2
V gene: TRBV5-1
clone size: .
J gene: TRBJ2-7
CDR3 protein: CASSPTSGSIYEQYF
CDR3 DNA: TGCGCCAGCAGCCCCACGAGCGGGAGTATCTACGAGCAGTACTTC

D gene: .
V gene: TRBV7-3
clone size: .
J gene: TRBJ1-2
CDR3 protein: CASSLEGTPYGYTF
CDR3 DNA: TGTGCCAGCAGCTTAGAAGGGACACCTTATGGCTACACCTTC

D gene: .
V gene: TRBV7-8
clone size: .
J gene: TRBJ2-2
CDR3 protein: CASSLVPARSNTGELFF
CDR3 DNA: TGTGCCAGCAGCTTAGTCCCAGCTAGGTCCAACACCGGGGAGCTGTTTTTT

D gene: .
V gene: TRBV27
clone size: once
J gene: TRBJ2-7
CDR3 protein: CASSSLASSYEQYF
CDR3 DNA: TGTGCCAGCAGTTCCTTAGCGAGCTCCTACGAGCAGTACTTC

D gene: TRBD1
V gene: TRBV19
clone size: .
J gene: TRBJ1-1
CDR3 protein: CASRPGQGLMNTEAFF
CDR3 DNA: TGTGCCAGCCGGCCGGGACAGGGATTAATGAACACTGAAGCTTTCTTT

D gene: .
V gene: TRBV30
clone size: .
J gene: TRBJ2-7
CDR3 protein: CAWSVRLSIAGYEQYF
CDR3 DNA: TGTGCCTGGAGTGTGCGCCTCTCCATTGCGGGCTACGAGCAGTACTTC

D gene: TRBD2
V gene: TRBV5-4
clone size: .
J gene: TRBJ2-5
CDR3 protein: CASSSRLAGGPETQYF
CDR3 DNA: TGTGCCAGCAGCTCCCGACTAGCGGGAGGGCCCGAGACCCAGTACTTC

D gene: .
V gene: TRBV5-1
clone size: .
J gene: TRBJ1-2
CDR3 protein: CASSLDAPGTLYGYTF
CDR3 DNA: TGCGCCAGCAGCTTGGACGCTCCGGGGACGCTCTATGGCTACACCTTC

D gene: TRBD1
V gene: TRBV7-3
clone size: .
J gene: TRBJ2-5
CDR3 protein: CASSLSGTARQETQYF
CDR3 DNA: TGTGCCAGCAGCTTAAGTGGGACAGCTAGACAAGAGACCCAGTACTTC

D gene: .
V gene: TRBV6-2/TRBV6-3
clone size: once
J gene: TRBJ1-3
CDR3 protein: CASSSGISGNTIYF
CDR3 DNA: TGTGCCAGCAGTTCAGGGATCTCTGGAAACACCATATATTTT

D gene: .
V gene: TRBV21-1
clone size: .
J gene: TRBJ1-4
CDR3 protein: CASSTRTGDGEKLFF
CDR3 DNA: TGTGCCAGCAGCACTCGAACAGGGGATGGTGAAAAACTGTTTTTT

D gene: .
V gene: TRBV7-2
clone size: .
J gene: TRBJ1-6
CDR3 protein: CASSLGQNNSPLHF
CDR3 DNA: TGTGCCAGCAGCTTAGGTCAGAATAATTCACCCCTCCACTTT

D gene: TRBD2
V gene: TRBV4-3
clone size: .
J gene: TRBJ2-1
CDR3 protein: CASSQHPAGGSYNEQFF
CDR3 DNA: TGCGCCAGCAGCCAACACCCTGCTGGCGGGAGTTACAATGAGCAGTTCTTC

D gene: .
V gene: TRBV7-9
clone size: .
J gene: TRBJ1-3
CDR3 protein: CASSLALGYGNTIYF
CDR3 DNA: TGTGCCAGCAGCTTAGCGCTGGGTTATGGAAACACCATATATTTT

D gene: TRBD1
V gene: TRBV9
clone size: .
J gene: TRBJ2-7
CDR3 protein: CASSVVQGAGEQYF
CDR3 DNA: TGTGCCAGCAGCGTAGTACAGGGGGCCGGCGAGCAGTACTTC

D gene: .
V gene: TRBV30
clone size: .
J gene: TRBJ1-6
CDR3 protein: CAWKTRNNSPLHF
CDR3 DNA: TGTGCCTGGAAAACAAGGAATAATTCACCCCTCCACTTT

D gene: .
V gene: TRBV5-1
clone size: .
J gene: TRBJ2-3
CDR3 protein: CASSPVRRTTDTQYF
CDR3 DNA: TGCGCCAGCAGCCCGGTGAGGCGAACCACAGATACGCAGTATTTT

D gene: .
V gene: TRBV27
clone size: .
J gene: TRBJ2-7
CDR3 protein: CASSPLDRPVPHEQYF
CDR3 DNA: TGTGCCAGCAGCCCCCTGGACAGACCAGTCCCCCACGAGCAGTACTTC

D gene: .
V gene: TRBV7-9
clone size: .
J gene: TRBJ2-2
CDR3 protein: CASSLAERGGELFF
CDR3 DNA: TGTGCCAGCAGCTTAGCGGAGAGGGGCGGGGAGCTGTTTTTT

D gene: TRBD2
V gene: TRBV30
clone size: .
J gene: TRBJ2-1
CDR3 protein: CAWRSGGTSSYNEQFF
CDR3 DNA: TGTGCCTGGAGGTCCGGCGGGACTAGCTCCTACAATGAGCAGTTCTTC

D gene: TRBD1
V gene: TRBV5-8
clone size: .
J gene: TRBJ1-3
CDR3 protein: CASSSRRSQGAYGNTIYF
CDR3 DNA: TGTGCCAGCAGCTCCCGCCGGAGTCAGGGGGCATATGGAAACACCATATATTTT

D gene: .
V gene: TRBV29-1
clone size: .
J gene: TRBJ1-5
CDR3 protein: CSVASGDDSNQPQHF
CDR3 DNA: TGCAGCGTAGCCTCCGGGGATGATAGCAATCAGCCCCAGCATTTT

D gene: .
V gene: TRBV19
clone size: .
J gene: TRBJ2-4
CDR3 protein: CASSTWTGGIGRNIQYF
CDR3 DNA: TGTGCCAGTAGTACCTGGACAGGTGGAATTGGGAGGAACATTCAGTACTTC

D gene: .
V gene: TRBV5-6
clone size: .
J gene: TRBJ2-7
CDR3 protein: CASSLRGYEQYF
CDR3 DNA: TGTGCCAGCAGCTTGCGAGGCTACGAGCAGTACTTC

D gene: TRBD1
V gene: TRBV13
clone size: .
J gene: TRBJ2-7
CDR3 protein: CASSWRGQDVSYEQYF
CDR3 DNA: TGTGCCAGCAGCTGGAGGGGACAGGACGTGTCCTACGAGCAGTACTTC

D gene: .
V gene: TRBV4-3
clone size: .
J gene: TRBJ1-4
CDR3 protein: CASSQDLTSPNEKLFF
CDR3 DNA: TGCGCCAGCAGCCAAGATCTGACTTCTCCTAATGAAAAACTGTTTTTT